These T cell receptor beta chains were read from a single sample in a study of blood T cell repertoires in COVID-19. Produced via immunoSEQ multiplex PCR; TCRdb's table is partial and in-frame only. Of tens of thousands of clones listed, about 86% are singletons. The source material was peripheral blood. These receptors all come from a man over 45 with acute or convalescent COVID-19. Each CDR3 is given with its conserved first and last residue. The order of the fields is J gene, clone size, CDR3 length, D gene, V gene, CDR3 protein, CDR3 DNA. A D gene is named only where the DNA matches it firmly. Only part of the rows carry a size: once, few, many, or a class if the clone is expanded.

j_call: TRBJ2-1
clone_size: once
cdr3_length: 16
d_call: .
v_call: TRBV9
cdr3_aa: CASSPRDTPTYNEQFF
cdr3_nt: TGTGCCAGCAGCCCCCGGGATACTCCCACCTACAATGAGCAGTTCTTC

j_call: TRBJ2-7
clone_size: .
cdr3_length: 15
d_call: .
v_call: TRBV27
cdr3_aa: CASSFTGMNSYEQYF
cdr3_nt: TGTGCCAGCAGTTTTACGGGGATGAACTCCTACGAGCAGTACTTC

j_call: TRBJ1-2
clone_size: .
cdr3_length: 12
d_call: .
v_call: TRBV10-3
cdr3_aa: CAISESGYGYTF
cdr3_nt: TGTGCCATCAGTGAATCAGGGTATGGCTACACCTTC

j_call: TRBJ2-2
clone_size: .
cdr3_length: 21
d_call: TRBD1
v_call: TRBV27
cdr3_aa: CASSIWVPGSPTGSNTGELFF
cdr3_nt: TGTGCCAGCAGTATTTGGGTCCCGGGGTCCCCGACAGGGTCGAACACCGGGGAGCTGTTTTTT

j_call: TRBJ2-3
clone_size: few
cdr3_length: 13
d_call: TRBD1
v_call: TRBV12-3/TRBV12-4
cdr3_aa: CASRDRATDTQYF
cdr3_nt: TGTGCCAGCAGGGACAGGGCGACAGATACGCAGTATTTT

j_call: TRBJ1-2
clone_size: .
cdr3_length: 13
d_call: TRBD1
v_call: TRBV27
cdr3_aa: CASSDRGAYGYTF
cdr3_nt: TGTGCCAGCAGTGACAGGGGGGCCTATGGCTACACCTTC

j_call: TRBJ2-1
clone_size: .
cdr3_length: 18
d_call: TRBD2
v_call: TRBV3-1/TRBV3-2
cdr3_aa: CASSQGGLGGNSYNEQFF
cdr3_nt: TGTGCCAGCAGCCAAGGAGGGTTGGGGGGGAATTCCTACAATGAGCAGTTCTTC

j_call: TRBJ1-4
clone_size: .
cdr3_length: 17
d_call: TRBD1
v_call: TRBV15
cdr3_aa: CATSTSRQGPSGEKLFF
cdr3_nt: TGTGCCACCAGCACGAGCAGACAGGGCCCCTCGGGGGAAAAACTGTTTTTT

j_call: TRBJ1-2
clone_size: .
cdr3_length: 16
d_call: TRBD1
v_call: TRBV4-1
cdr3_aa: CASSQEGDRVVYGYTF
cdr3_nt: TGCGCCAGCAGCCAAGAGGGCGACAGGGTAGTTTATGGCTACACCTTC

j_call: TRBJ2-7
clone_size: once
cdr3_length: 16
d_call: TRBD1
v_call: TRBV27
cdr3_aa: CASTPSPGQGSYEQYF
cdr3_nt: TGTGCCAGCACTCCTTCGCCGGGACAGGGCTCCTACGAGCAGTACTTC

j_call: TRBJ2-7
clone_size: .
cdr3_length: 15
d_call: TRBD1
v_call: TRBV14
cdr3_aa: CASSFGQGETYEQYF
cdr3_nt: TGTGCCAGCAGCTTCGGACAGGGCGAGACCTACGAGCAGTACTTC

j_call: TRBJ2-1
clone_size: .
cdr3_length: 18
d_call: TRBD2
v_call: TRBV25-1
cdr3_aa: CASSALALGGRDGNEQFF
cdr3_nt: TGTGCCAGCAGTGCCCTAGCCTTAGGAGGGAGGGATGGGAATGAGCAGTTCTTC

j_call: TRBJ2-3
clone_size: .
cdr3_length: 11
d_call: .
v_call: TRBV12-3/TRBV12-4
cdr3_aa: CASTRAGTQYF
cdr3_nt: TGTGCCAGCACGCGCGCGGGTACGCAGTATTTT

j_call: TRBJ2-7
clone_size: .
cdr3_length: 12
d_call: .
v_call: TRBV5-3
cdr3_aa: CARSFPCDEQYF
cdr3_nt: TGTGCCAGAAGCTTCCCGTGCGACGAGCAGTACTTC

j_call: TRBJ2-3
clone_size: once
cdr3_length: 15
d_call: TRBD2
v_call: TRBV7-3
cdr3_aa: CASRETGGDTDTQYF
cdr3_nt: TGTGCCAGCAGGGAAACGGGGGGAGACACAGATACGCAGTATTTT

j_call: TRBJ2-1
clone_size: .
cdr3_length: 13
d_call: TRBD2
v_call: TRBV15
cdr3_aa: CATQRGMNNEQFF
cdr3_nt: TGTGCCACCCAGCGGGGGATGAACAATGAGCAGTTCTTC

j_call: TRBJ1-1
clone_size: .
cdr3_length: 12
d_call: .
v_call: TRBV18
cdr3_aa: CASSPKRSEAFF
cdr3_nt: TGTGCCAGCTCACCTAAACGGAGTGAAGCTTTCTTT

j_call: TRBJ1-2
clone_size: .
cdr3_length: 15
d_call: .
v_call: TRBV4-2
cdr3_aa: CASSRSSDSGYGYTF
cdr3_nt: TGTGCCAGCAGCCGAAGCTCGGACAGCGGCTATGGCTACACCTTC

j_call: TRBJ1-5
clone_size: .
cdr3_length: 17
d_call: .
v_call: TRBV7-8
cdr3_aa: CASSLVTGSYSNQPQHF
cdr3_nt: TGTGCCAGCAGCTTAGTAACAGGCTCGTATAGCAATCAGCCCCAGCATTTT

j_call: TRBJ1-3
clone_size: once
cdr3_length: 14
d_call: TRBD1
v_call: TRBV6-5
cdr3_aa: CASSPGTGLNTIYF
cdr3_nt: TGTGCCAGCAGTCCCGGGACAGGGTTGAACACCATATATTTT

j_call: TRBJ1-2
clone_size: .
cdr3_length: 12
d_call: .
v_call: TRBV28
cdr3_aa: CASSLRLNGYTF
cdr3_nt: TGTGCCAGCAGTCTTCGGTTGAATGGCTACACCTTC